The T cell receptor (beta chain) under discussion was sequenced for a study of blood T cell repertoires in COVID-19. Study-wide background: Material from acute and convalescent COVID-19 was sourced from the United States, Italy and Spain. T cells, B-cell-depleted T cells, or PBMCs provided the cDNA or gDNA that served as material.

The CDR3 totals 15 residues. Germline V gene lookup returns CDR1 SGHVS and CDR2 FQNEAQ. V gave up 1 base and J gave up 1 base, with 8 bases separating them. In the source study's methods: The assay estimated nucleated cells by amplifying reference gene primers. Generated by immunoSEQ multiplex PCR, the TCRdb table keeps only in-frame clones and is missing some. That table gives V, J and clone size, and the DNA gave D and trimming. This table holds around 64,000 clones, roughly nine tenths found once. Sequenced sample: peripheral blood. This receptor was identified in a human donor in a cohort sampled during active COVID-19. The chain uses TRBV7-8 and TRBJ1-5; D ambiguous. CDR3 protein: CASSLGLLSNQPQHF. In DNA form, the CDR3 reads TGTGCCAGCAGCTTAGGACTCTTAAGCAATCAGCCCCAGCATTTT.